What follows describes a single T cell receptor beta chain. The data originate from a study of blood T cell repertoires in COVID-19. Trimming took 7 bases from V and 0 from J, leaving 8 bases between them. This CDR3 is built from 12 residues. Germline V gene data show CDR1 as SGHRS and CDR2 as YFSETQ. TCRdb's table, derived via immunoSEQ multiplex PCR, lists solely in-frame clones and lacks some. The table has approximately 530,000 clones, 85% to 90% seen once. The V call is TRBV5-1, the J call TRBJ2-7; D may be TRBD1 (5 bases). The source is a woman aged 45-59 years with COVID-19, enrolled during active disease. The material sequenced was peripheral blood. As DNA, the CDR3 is TGCGCCAGCCTGGGGCCCTCCTACGAGCAGTACTTC. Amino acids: CASLGPSYEQYF.